This passage covers 12 T cell receptor beta chains from one sample sequenced in a study of STAT5B mutations in CD4+ large granular lymphocyte leukemia. Here immunoSEQ multiplex PCR was the method, and the copy in TCRdb shows in-frame clones only, minus some. The sample shows around 33,000 clones, around three quarters of them seen only once. Sequencing was done on a sample of CD4+ T cells from blood buffy coats. These receptors all come from a human donor in good health.

The V gene is TRBV5-6, the J gene TRBJ1-5; the D is unclear. This CDR3 has 14 residues. Trimming took off 5 bases at V and 1 base at J, with 10 bases between the two ends. Germline V lookup: CDR1 SGHDT, CDR2 YYEEEE. The CDR3 DNA follows: TGTGCCAGCAGTCGTTCGGGAAGCAATCAGCCCCAGCATTTT. Translating gives CASSRSGSNQPQHF.

V is TRBV6-6 and J is TRBJ1-1, with D hard to call. This CDR3 spans 11 amino acids. CDR1 is MNHNY, CDR2 SVGAGI, per germline (reference sequence). V gave up 5 bases and J gave up 5 bases, with 6 bases separating them. CDR3 in amino acids: CASSVPTEAFF. In DNA, the CDR3 is TGTGCCAGCAGTGTACCGACTGAAGCTTTCTTT.

This chain links TRBV6-5 with TRBJ1-2, with D uncertain. The CDR3 extends over 15 amino acids. V was clipped by 6 bases and J by 8 bases, with 22 bases between them. Germline V lookup: CDR1 MNHEY, CDR2 SVGAGI. The CDR3 DNA reads as TGTGCCAGCAGAGCGCATGGGTCCCGCCTTCGAGGCTACACCTTC. Translating it yields CASRAHGSRLRGYTF.

This chain uses TRBV7-6 with TRBJ2-7; no firm D call. The germline CDR1 and CDR2 sequences are SGHVS and FNYEAQ. V was cut by 6 bases and J by 3 bases, with 15 bases left in between. The CDR3 sequence is 14 residues long. This CDR3 reads CASSSNFGNYEQYF. In DNA, the CDR3 is TGTGCCAGCAGTTCTAATTTTGGGAACTACGAGCAGTACTTC.

The J gene is TRBJ2-7, the V gene TRBV6-6; TRBD2 is a possible D gene (5 bases). This CDR3 contains 12 residues. Germline V gene lookup returns CDR1 MNHNY and CDR2 SVGAGI (reference sequence). V was clipped by 5 bases and J by 3 bases, with 8 bases between them. The CDR3 coding sequence is TGTGCCAGCAGTACCCGGGGCTACGAGCAGTACTTC. It yields the protein CASSTRGYEQYF.

The chain couples TRBV25-1 to TRBJ1-4; possible D gene TRBD1, 5 bases. Trimming took 6 bases from V and 1 from J, leaving 12 bases between them. Germline CDR1 and CDR2: MGHDK and SYGVNS. CDR3 length: 15 amino acids. CDR3 nucleotide sequence: TGTGCCAGCAGGAGCGGGGGTGGAACTAATGAAAAACTGTTTTTT. This sequence encodes CASRSGGGTNEKLFF. Variable domain in full (rest from reference TRBV25-1 and TRBJ1-4): EADIYQTPRYLVIGTGKKITLECSQTMGHDKMYWYQQDPGMELHLIHYSYGVNSTEKGDLSSESTVSRIRTEHFPLTLESARPSHTSQYLCASRSGGGTNEKLFFGSGTQLSVL.

This clone came up a few times. The chain uses TRBV6-5 and TRBJ1-6; 7 bases line up with TRBD1. V dropped 5 bases and J dropped 4; count of bases not matched to a gene: 5. This CDR3 spans 15 amino acids. CDR1 is MNHEY, CDR2 SVGAGI, per germline. The CDR3 coding sequence is TGTGCCAGCAGTGCCGGGACAGCTTATAATTCACCCCTCCACTTT. This gives the protein CASSAGTAYNSPLHF.

This rearrangement joins TRBV5-1 to TRBJ2-7, with 7 nucleotides matching TRBD2. The J segment lost 0 bases and the V segment lost 4 bases, leaving 7 bases of the junction unmatched. Germline-derived CDR1 and CDR2 are SGHRS and YFSETQ. The CDR3 has 15 amino acids. CDR3 coding DNA: TGCGCCAGCAGCCCCAAGCGGGGTACCTCCTACGAGCAGTACTTC. This sequence encodes CASSPKRGTSYEQYF.

This clone appeared a few times. The V gene is TRBV2, the J gene TRBJ2-7; TRBD2 matches 9 bases. The V segment lost 6 bases and the J segment 0 bases; nucleotides outside the gene matches: 6. CDR3 length: 15 amino acids. Germline assignment: CDR1 SNHLY and CDR2 FYNNEI. CDR3 sequence reads: CASRRGGSLSYEQYF. The CDR3 coding sequence is TGTGCCAGCAGGCGGGGGGGCAGCCTCTCCTACGAGCAGTACTTC. Combining the CDR3 with reference TRBV2 and TRBJ2-7 gives the whole variable domain EPEVTQTPSHQVTQMGQEVILRCVPISNHLYFYWYRQILGQKVEFLVSFYNNEISEKSEIFDDQFSVERPDGSNFTLKIRSTKLEDSAMYFCASRRGGSLSYEQYFGPGTRLTVT.

The J gene is TRBJ2-1, the V gene TRBV6-5; D gene unclear. The V gene's germline CDR1 is MNHEY and CDR2 SVGAGI. V dropped 7 bases and J dropped 0 bases, with 10 bases sitting between them. The CDR3 is 14 amino acids. The CDR3 DNA reads as TGTGCCAGCACAGCCGGAAGCTCCTACAATGAGCAGTTCTTC. Translation gives CASTAGSSYNEQFF.

The rearrangement uses TRBV4-2 and TRBJ1-2; TRBD1 matches at 10 bases. Unmatched junction bases numbered 2, after V lost 1 base and J lost 6 bases. The length of the CDR3 is 14 residues. Germline V CDR1 and CDR2: LGHNA, YNFKEQ. CDR3 region: CASSQVGTGDGYTF. The CDR3 DNA is TGTGCCAGCAGCCAAGTAGGGACAGGGGATGGCTACACCTTC.

A note on this clone: In the same sample, other DNA sequences code for this CDR3. The chain carries TRBV29-1 and TRBJ1-5; D call uncertain. Trimming stripped 6 bases from V and 4 bases from J, with 10 bases between. Germline CDR1 reads SQVTM; CDR2 reads ANQGSEA. This CDR3 comprises 12 residues. CDR3 sequence (DNA): TGCAGCGTCGGTGGAGGGAATCAGCCCCAGCATTTT. This encodes CSVGGGNQPQHF. The whole variable domain, remainder taken from reference TRBV29-1 and TRBJ1-5, is SAVISQKPSRDICQRGTSLTIQCQVDSQVTMMFWYRQQPGQSLTLIATANQGSEATYESGFVIDKFPISRPNLTFSTLTVSNMSPEDSSIYLCSVGGGNQPQHFGDGTRLSIL.